What follows describes a single TCR beta chain. Its antigen is still unknown. The data originate from a study of T cell responses to AZD1222 COVID-19 vaccine. Study-wide findings and caveats: Among the donors, most were white British and more were female, and clonal diversity was possibly underestimated. The peak T cell response came first, and repertoires were sampled only after it.

The CDR3 loop spans 12 amino acids. The V end lost 3 bases, the J end lost 5 bases, and 7 bases lay between the germline ends. Germline assignment: CDR1 MNHEY and CDR2 SVGEGT. The assay was immunoSEQ multiplex PCR, and TCRdb's table has in-frame clones only and misses some. The repertoire holds about 130,000 clones, with less than 95% as singletons. This TCR came from an adult in good health. The chain carries TRBV6-2 or TRBV6-3 and TRBJ1-2; D is uncertain. The sample consisted of peripheral blood, taken on day 0 of MenACWY control vaccination. The CDR3 loop reads CASSYFAYGYTF. CDR3 bases: TGTGCCAGCAGTTATTTTGCGTATGGCTACACCTTC.